This T cell receptor beta chain was sequenced for a study of metastatic and nonmetastatic thyroid tumors (dated by TCRdb to 2019 to 2021). General notes on the study: The researchers compared repertoires between peripheral blood samples and tumor or nodule tissue samples from patients with malignant or benign thyroid disease.

This clone was seen many times. Which antigen it targets is not known. Base-call qualities are not available, and no considerably larger clone is one nucleotide away. Receptor libraries were prepared by PCR. For sequencing, an Illumina HiSeq 4000 was employed. The TCR beta-chain CDR3 region of each patient was profiled by high-throughput sequencing. As for the original processing: CDR3 differences across clinicopathological groups were used to build a classifier for discriminating distant-metastatic papillary thyroid cancer patients. The Shannon index was used to measure repertoire diversity, and the Morisita-Horn index was used to measure how similar tumor and blood repertoires were. TCRdb applied fastp at Q25 and MiXCR to the public reads, then kept only in-frame beta chains. The V and J calls follow TCRdb's processing rather than the paper's. The sample table contains about 53,000 clones; only one count was recorded for roughly 22% of them. Of the sample, 4% to 5% falls within the top ten clones.

Broader findings and caveats from the paper: TCR beta diversity was reported as significantly higher in malignant tumors than in benign nodules, in both blood and tumor samples.

Trimming leaves V shorter by 4 bases and J shorter by 7 bases, with the junction holding 12 bases beyond the gene matches. Looking up the germline V gene yields CDR1 SGHRS and CDR2 YFSETQ. The CDR3 holds 17 amino acids from the cysteine to the phenylalanine. Of the read, only the CDR3 DNA is kept; its 51 bases are in frame from base 1. No patient had received any treatment before thyroid surgery. Patient clinical samples collected from about 2011 to 2019 were retrospectively analysed using T-cell receptor beta sequencing. Sequenced input: blood. The rearrangement combines TRBV5-1 with TRBJ2-2; TRBD2 agrees with 11 junctional bases. This TCR was recovered from a female donor with papillary thyroid cancer or a benign thyroid nodule (not recorded which). Some clones in this sample may be carry-over from other donors' samples. The CDR3 is CASSPDTSGSGVGELFF. The sequence in DNA is TGCGCCAGCAGCCCGGACACTAGCGGGAGTGGGGTCGGGGAGCTGTTTTTT.